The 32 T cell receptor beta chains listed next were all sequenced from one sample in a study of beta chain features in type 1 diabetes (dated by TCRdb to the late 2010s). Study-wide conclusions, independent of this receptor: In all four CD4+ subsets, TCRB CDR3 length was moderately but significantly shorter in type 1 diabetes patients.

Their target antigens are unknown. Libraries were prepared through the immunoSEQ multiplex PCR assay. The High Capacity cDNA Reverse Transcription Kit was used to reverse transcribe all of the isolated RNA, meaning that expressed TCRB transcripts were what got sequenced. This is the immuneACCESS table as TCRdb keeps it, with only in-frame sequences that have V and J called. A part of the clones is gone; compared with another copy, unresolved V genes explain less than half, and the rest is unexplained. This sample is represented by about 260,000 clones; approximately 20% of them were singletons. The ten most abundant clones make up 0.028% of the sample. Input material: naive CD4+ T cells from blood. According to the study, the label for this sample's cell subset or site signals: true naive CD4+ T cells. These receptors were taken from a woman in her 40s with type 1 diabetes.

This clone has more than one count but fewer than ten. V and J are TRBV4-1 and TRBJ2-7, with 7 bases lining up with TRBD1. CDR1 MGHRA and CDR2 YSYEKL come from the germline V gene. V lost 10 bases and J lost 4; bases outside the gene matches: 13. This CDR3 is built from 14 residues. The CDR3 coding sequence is TGCGCCACCTCCTCTAGGACAGGTCAATACGAGCAGTACTTC. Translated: CATSSRTGQYEQYF.

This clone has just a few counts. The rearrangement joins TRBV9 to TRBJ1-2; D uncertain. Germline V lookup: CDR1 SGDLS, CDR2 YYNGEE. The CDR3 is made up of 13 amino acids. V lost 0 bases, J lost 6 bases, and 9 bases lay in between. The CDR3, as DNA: TGTGCCAGCAGCGTAGCTCCCCGGGATGGCTACACCTTC. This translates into CASSVAPRDGYTF. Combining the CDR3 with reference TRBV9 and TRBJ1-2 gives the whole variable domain DSGVTQTPKHLITATGQRVTLRCSPRSGDLSVYWYQQSLDQGLQFLIQYYNGEERAKGNILERFSAQQFPDLHSELNLSSLELGDSALYFCASSVAPRDGYTFGSGTRLTVV.

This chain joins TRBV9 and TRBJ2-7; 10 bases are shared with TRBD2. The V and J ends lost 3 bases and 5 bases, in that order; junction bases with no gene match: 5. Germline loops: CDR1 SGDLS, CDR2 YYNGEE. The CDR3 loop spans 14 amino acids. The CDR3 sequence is CASSGRAGGNEQYF. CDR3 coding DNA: TGTGCCAGCAGCGGCCGAGCGGGGGGGAACGAGCAGTACTTC. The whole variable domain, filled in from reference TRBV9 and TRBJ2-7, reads DSGVTQTPKHLITATGQRVTLRCSPRSGDLSVYWYQQSLDQGLQFLIQYYNGEERAKGNILERFSAQQFPDLHSELNLSSLELGDSALYFCASSGRAGGNEQYFGPGTRLTVT.

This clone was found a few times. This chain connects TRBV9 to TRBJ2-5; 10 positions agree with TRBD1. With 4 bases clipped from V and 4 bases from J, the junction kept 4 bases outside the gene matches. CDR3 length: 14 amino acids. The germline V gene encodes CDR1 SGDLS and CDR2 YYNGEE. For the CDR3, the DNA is TGTGCCAGCAGCTCCCGGACAGGGGGAGAGACCCAGTACTTC. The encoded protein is CASSSRTGGETQYF.

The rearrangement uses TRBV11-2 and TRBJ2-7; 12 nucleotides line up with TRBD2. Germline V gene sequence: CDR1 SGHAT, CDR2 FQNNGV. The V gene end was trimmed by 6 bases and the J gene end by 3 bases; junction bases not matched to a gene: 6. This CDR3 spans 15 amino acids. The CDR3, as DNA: TGTGCCAGCAGGGGACTAGCGGGTGAATTCTACGAGCAGTACTTC. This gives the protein CASRGLAGEFYEQYF.

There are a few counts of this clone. CDR3 sequence reads: CASSMVGQFFGPQHF. The CDR3 DNA sequence: TGTGCCAGTAGTATGGTGGGCCAGTTCTTTGGGCCCCAGCATTTT. The V gene is TRBV19, the J gene TRBJ1-5; D is uncertain. The CDR3 spans 15 residues. Germline-derived CDR1 and CDR2 are LNHDA and SQIVND (reference sequence). Deletions cut 3 bases from V and 9 bases from J, with 18 bases between.

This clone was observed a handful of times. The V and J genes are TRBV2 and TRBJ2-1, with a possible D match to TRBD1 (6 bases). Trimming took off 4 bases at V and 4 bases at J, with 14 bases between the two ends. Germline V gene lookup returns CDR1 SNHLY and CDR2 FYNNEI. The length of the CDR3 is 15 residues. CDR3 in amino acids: CASSVLETGYNEQFF. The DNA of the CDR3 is TGTGCCAGCAGTGTATTAGAGACAGGATACAATGAGCAGTTCTTC.

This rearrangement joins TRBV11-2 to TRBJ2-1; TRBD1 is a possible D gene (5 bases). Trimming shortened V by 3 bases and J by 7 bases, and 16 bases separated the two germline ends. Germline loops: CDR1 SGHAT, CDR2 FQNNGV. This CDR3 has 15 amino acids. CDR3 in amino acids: CASSFTQGVPNEQFF. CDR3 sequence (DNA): TGTGCCAGCAGCTTTACCCAGGGTGTTCCTAATGAGCAGTTCTTC.

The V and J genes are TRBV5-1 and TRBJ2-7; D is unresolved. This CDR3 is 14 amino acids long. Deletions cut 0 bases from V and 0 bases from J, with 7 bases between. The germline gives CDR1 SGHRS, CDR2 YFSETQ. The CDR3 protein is CASSLAEPSYEQYF. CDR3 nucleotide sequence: TGCGCCAGCAGCTTGGCGGAGCCCTCCTACGAGCAGTACTTC.

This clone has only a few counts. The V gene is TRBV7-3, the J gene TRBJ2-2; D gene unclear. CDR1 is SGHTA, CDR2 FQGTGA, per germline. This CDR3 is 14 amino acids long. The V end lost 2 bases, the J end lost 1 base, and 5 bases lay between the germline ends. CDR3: CASSLRRNTGELFF. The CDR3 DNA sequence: TGTGCCAGCAGCTTACGGAGGAACACCGGGGAGCTGTTTTTT.

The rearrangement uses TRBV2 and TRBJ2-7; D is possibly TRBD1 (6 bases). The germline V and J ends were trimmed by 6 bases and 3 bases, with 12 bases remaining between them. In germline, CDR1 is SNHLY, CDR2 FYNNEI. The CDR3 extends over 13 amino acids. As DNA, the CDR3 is TGTGCCAGCAGGACGGGACAAGTCTACGAGCAGTACTTC. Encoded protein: CASRTGQVYEQYF. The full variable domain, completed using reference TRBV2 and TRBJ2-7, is EPEVTQTPSHQVTQMGQEVILRCVPISNHLYFYWYRQILGQKVEFLVSFYNNEISEKSEIFDDQFSVERPDGSNFTLKIRSTKLEDSAMYFCASRTGQVYEQYFGPGTRLTVT.

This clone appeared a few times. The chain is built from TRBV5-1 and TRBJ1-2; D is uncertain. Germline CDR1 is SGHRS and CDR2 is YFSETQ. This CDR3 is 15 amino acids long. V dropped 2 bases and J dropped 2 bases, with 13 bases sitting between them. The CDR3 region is CASSLGQEPNYGYTF. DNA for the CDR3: TGCGCCAGCAGCTTAGGCCAGGAACCGAACTATGGCTACACCTTC.

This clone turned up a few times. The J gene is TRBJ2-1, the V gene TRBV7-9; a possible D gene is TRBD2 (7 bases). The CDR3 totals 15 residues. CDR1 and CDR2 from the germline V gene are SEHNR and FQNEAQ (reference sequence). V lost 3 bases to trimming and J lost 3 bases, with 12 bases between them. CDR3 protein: CASSFTGGGYNEQFF. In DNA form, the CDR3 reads TGTGCCAGCAGCTTCACGGGGGGCGGCTACAATGAGCAGTTCTTC.

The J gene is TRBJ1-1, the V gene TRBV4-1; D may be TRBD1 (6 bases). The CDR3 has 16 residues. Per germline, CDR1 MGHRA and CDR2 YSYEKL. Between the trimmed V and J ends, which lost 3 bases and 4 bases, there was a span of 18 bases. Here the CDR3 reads CASSHLLQGRATEAFF. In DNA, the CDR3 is TGCGCCAGCAGCCATCTTTTGCAGGGGAGGGCCACTGAAGCTTTCTTT.

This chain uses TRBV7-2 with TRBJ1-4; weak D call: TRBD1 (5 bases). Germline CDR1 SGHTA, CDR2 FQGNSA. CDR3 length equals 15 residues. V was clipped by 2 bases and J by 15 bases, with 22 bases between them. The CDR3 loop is CASSLNPASGGPMFF. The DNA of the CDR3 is TGTGCCAGCAGCTTAAACCCGGCTTCGGGGGGACCCATGTTTTTT. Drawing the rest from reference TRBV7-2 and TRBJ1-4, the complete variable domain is GAGVSQSPSNKVTEKGKDVELRCDPISGHTALYWYRQSLGQGLEFLIYFQGNSAPDKSGLPSDRFSAERTGGSVSTLTIQRTQQEDSAVYLCASSLNPASGGPMFFGSGTQLSVL.

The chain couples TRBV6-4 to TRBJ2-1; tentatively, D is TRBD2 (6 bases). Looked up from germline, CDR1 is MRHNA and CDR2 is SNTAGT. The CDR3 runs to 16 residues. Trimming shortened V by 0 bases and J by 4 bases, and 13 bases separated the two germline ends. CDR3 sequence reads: CASSDSGGARYNEQFF. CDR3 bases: TGTGCCAGCAGTGACTCCGGGGGAGCAAGGTACAATGAGCAGTTCTTC.

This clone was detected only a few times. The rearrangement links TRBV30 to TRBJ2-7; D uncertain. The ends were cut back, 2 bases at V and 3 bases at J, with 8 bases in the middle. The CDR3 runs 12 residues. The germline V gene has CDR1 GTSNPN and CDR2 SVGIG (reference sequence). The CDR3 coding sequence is TGTGCCTGGAGTCGAGATAGCTACGAGCAGTACTTC. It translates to CAWSRDSYEQYF.

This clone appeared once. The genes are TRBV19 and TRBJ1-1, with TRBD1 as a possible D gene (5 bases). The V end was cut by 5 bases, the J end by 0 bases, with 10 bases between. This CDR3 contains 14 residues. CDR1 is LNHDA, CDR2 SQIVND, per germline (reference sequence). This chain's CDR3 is CASSVTVLNTEAFF. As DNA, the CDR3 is TGTGCCAGTAGTGTGACAGTTTTGAACACTGAAGCTTTCTTT. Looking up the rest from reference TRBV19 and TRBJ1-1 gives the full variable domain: DGGITQSPKYLFRKEGQNVTLSCEQNLNHDAMYWYRQDPGQGLRLIYYSQIVNDFQKGDIAEGYSVSREKKESFPLTVTSAQKNPTAFYLCASSVTVLNTEAFFGQGTRLTVV.

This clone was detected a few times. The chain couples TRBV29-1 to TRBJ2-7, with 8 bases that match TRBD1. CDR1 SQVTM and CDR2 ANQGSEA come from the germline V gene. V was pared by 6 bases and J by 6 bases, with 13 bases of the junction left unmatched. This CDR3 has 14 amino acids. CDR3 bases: TGCAGCGTCGTAGCCGGGACAGGTCTCGTCGAGCAGTACTTC. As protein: CSVVAGTGLVEQYF.

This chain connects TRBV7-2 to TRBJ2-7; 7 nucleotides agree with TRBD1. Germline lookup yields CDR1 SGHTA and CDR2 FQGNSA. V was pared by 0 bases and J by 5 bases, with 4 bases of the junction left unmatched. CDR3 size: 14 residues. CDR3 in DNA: TGTGCCAGCAGCTTAGCGACAGGGATGAACGAGCAGTACTTC. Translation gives CASSLATGMNEQYF.

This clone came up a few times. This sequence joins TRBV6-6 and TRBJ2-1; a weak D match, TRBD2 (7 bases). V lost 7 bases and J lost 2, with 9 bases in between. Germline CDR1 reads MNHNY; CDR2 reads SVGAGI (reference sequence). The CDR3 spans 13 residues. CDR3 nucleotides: TGTGCCAGCACCGGGGGGCCCTACAATGAGCAGTTCTTC. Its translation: CASTGGPYNEQFF.

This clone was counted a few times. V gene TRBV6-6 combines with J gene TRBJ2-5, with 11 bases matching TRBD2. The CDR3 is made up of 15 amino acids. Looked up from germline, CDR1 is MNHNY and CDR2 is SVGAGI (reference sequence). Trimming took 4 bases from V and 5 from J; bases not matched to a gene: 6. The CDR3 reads CASSLAGGQSETQYF. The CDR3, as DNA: TGTGCCAGCAGTTTAGCGGGGGGGCAGAGTGAGACCCAGTACTTC.

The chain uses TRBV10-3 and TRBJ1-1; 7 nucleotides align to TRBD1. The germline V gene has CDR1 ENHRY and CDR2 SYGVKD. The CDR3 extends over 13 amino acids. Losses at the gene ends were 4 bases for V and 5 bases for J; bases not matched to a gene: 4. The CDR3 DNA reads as TGTGCCATCAGTGTCCAACAGGGGACTGAAGCTTTCTTT. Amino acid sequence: CAISVQQGTEAFF.

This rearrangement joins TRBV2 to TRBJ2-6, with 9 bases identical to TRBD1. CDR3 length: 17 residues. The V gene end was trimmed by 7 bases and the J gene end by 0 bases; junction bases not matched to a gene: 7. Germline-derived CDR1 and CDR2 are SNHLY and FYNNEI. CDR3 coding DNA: TGTGCCAGCAAACCCGGGACAGGGAACTCTGGGGCCAACGTCCTGACTTTC. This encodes CASKPGTGNSGANVLTF.

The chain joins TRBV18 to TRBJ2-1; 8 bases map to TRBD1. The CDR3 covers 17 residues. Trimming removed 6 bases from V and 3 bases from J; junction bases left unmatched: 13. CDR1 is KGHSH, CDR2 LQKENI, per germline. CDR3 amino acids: CASSSTRTGTGYNEQFF. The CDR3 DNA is TGTGCCAGCTCTTCTACGAGGACCGGGACAGGCTACAATGAGCAGTTCTTC.

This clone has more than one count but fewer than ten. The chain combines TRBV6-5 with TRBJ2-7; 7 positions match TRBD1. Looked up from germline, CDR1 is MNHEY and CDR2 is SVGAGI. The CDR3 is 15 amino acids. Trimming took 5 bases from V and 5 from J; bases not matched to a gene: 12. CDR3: CASSTHQTGLDEQYF. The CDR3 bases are TGTGCCAGCAGTACCCATCAGACAGGGTTGGACGAGCAGTACTTC.

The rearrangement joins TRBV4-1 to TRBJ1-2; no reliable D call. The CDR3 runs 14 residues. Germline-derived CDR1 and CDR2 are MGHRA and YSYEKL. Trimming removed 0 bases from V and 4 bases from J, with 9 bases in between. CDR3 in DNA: TGCGCCAGCAGCCAAGACGGCGCGGGCTATGGCTACACCTTC. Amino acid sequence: CASSQDGAGYGYTF.

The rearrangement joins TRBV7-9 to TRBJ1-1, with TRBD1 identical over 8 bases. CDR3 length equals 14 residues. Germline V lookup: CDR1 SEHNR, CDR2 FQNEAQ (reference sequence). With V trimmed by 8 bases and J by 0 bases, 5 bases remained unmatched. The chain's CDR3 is CASGIQGVNTEAFF. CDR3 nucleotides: TGTGCCAGCGGAATACAGGGGGTGAACACTGAAGCTTTCTTT.

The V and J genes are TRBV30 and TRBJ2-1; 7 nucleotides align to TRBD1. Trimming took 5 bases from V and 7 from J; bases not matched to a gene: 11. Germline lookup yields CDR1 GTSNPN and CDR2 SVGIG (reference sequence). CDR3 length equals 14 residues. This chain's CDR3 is CAWGLQGERNEQFF. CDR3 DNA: TGTGCCTGGGGGCTCCAGGGGGAGAGAAATGAGCAGTTCTTC. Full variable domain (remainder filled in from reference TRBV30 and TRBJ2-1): SQTIHQWPATLVQPVGSPLSLECTVEGTSNPNLYWYRQAAGRGLQLLFYSVGIGQISSEVPQNLSASRPQDRQFILSSKKLLLSDSGFYLCAWGLQGERNEQFFGPGTRLTVL.

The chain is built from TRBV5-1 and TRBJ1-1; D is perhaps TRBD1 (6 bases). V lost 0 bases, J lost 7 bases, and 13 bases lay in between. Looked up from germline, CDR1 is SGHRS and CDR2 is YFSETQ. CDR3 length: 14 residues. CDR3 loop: CASSLGAGADEAFF. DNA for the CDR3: TGCGCCAGCAGCTTGGGGGCGGGGGCCGATGAAGCTTTCTTT.

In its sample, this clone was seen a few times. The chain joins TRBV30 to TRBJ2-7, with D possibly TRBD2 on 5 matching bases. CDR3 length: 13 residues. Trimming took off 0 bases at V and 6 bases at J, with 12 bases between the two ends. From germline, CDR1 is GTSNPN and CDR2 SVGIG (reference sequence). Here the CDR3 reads CAWSVQRGPEQYF. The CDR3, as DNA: TGTGCCTGGAGTGTACAAAGAGGGCCCGAGCAGTACTTC.

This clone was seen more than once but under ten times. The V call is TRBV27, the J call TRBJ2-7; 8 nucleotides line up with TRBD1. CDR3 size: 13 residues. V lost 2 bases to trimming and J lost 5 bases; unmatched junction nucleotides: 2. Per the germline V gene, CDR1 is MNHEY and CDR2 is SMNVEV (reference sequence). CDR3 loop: CASSLRGQDEQYF. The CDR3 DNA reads TGTGCCAGCAGTTTAAGGGGACAGGACGAGCAGTACTTC.